These T cell receptor beta chains were read from a single sample in a study of blood T cell repertoires in COVID-19. Generated by immunoSEQ multiplex PCR, the TCRdb table keeps only in-frame clones and is missing some. The sample gives over 250,000 clones, 88% of which show up once; 0.8% to 1% is in the top ten. Sequencing input: PBMCs or T cells enriched from blood (not recorded which). The receptors stem from a woman aged 25 to 39 who had recovered from COVID-19. The CDR3 runs from the conserved cysteine through the conserved F or W. A D gene is named only where the DNA matches it firmly. Clone sizes are given selectively: once, few, many, or a class where the clone is expanded.

d_gene | j_gene | abundance | v_gene | CDR3nt | CDR3aa
NA | TRBJ1-1 | NA | TRBV18 | TGTGCCAGCTCACCACCTGCAGCTGAAGCTTTCTTT | CASSPPAAEAFF
NA | TRBJ1-3 | NA | TRBV7-3 | TGTGCCAGCAGCTTAAATTCGGGATCTGGAAACACCATATATTTT | CASSLNSGSGNTIYF
NA | TRBJ2-1 | NA | TRBV7-3 | TGTGCCAGCAGCTTCGGTATGTACAATGAGCAGTTCTTC | CASSFGMYNEQFF
NA | TRBJ1-1 | NA | TRBV30 | TGTGCCTGGTCCCGCGGGGGAGACACTGAAGCTTTCTTT | CAWSRGGDTEAFF
NA | TRBJ2-1 | NA | TRBV27 | TGTGCCAGCATGACAGGTACCAATGAGCAGTTCTTC | CASMTGTNEQFF
TRBD1 | TRBJ2-1 | NA | TRBV27 | TGTGCCAGCAGTCCCCGGACAGGGTGGGGCAATGAGCAGTTCTTC | CASSPRTGWGNEQFF
TRBD2 | TRBJ2-3 | few | TRBV24-1 | TGTGCCACCACTAGCGGGAGGACAGACACAGATACGCAGTATTTT | CATTSGRTDTDTQYF
NA | TRBJ1-5 | NA | TRBV6-6 | TGTGCCAGCACTCCTATAGAAGATCAGCCCCAGCATTTT | CASTPIEDQPQHF
NA | TRBJ2-7 | NA | TRBV4-3 | TGCGCCAGCAGCCAAGAGGGGGGGGCACGGGAGCAGTACTTC | CASSQEGGAREQYF
NA | TRBJ2-1 | many | TRBV5-4 | TGTGCCAGCAGCTTAGCGGGCCTATACAATGAGCAGTTCTTC | CASSLAGLYNEQFF
NA | TRBJ2-7 | NA | TRBV21-1 | TGTGCCAGCAGCATTCTATTCTACGAGCAGTACTTC | CASSILFYEQYF
TRBD2 | TRBJ2-3 | NA | TRBV3-1/TRBV3-2 | TGTGCCAGCAGCCAAGGGCAGACTAGCTCCCGGTATTTT | CASSQGQTSSRYF
TRBD1 | TRBJ1-2 | few | TRBV27 | TGTGCCAGCAGTGCCTCCGGGACAGGGCAGCCCTATGGCTACACCTTC | CASSASGTGQPYGYTF
TRBD1 | TRBJ1-2 | NA | TRBV27 | TGTGCCAGCAGTTGGGGACAGTCGGGCGGCTACACCTTC | CASSWGQSGGYTF
TRBD1 | TRBJ1-6 | NA | TRBV19 | TGTGCCATACCGGGACAGTGGGATTCACCCCTCCACTTT | CAIPGQWDSPLHF
NA | TRBJ1-1 | once | TRBV2 | TGTGCCAGCAACAAGGAGGGTTTCACTGAAGCTTTCTTT | CASNKEGFTEAFF
TRBD1 | TRBJ1-2 | NA | TRBV6-5 | TGTGCCAGCAGTTACTCCAGGGGGCCGCACTATGGCTACACCTTC | CASSYSRGPHYGYTF
NA | TRBJ2-1 | NA | TRBV6-5 | TGTGCCAGCAGTTACTCGTGGCCCCGTGAGCAGTTCTTC | CASSYSWPREQFF
NA | TRBJ1-2 | NA | TRBV19 | TGTGCCAGTAGAGGGGCAGACTATGGCTACACCTTC | CASRGADYGYTF
TRBD2 | TRBJ2-3 | NA | TRBV5-1 | TGCGCCAGCAGCTTGCGGGGGGTGTCGACAGATACGCAGTATTTT | CASSLRGVSTDTQYF
NA | TRBJ2-3 | NA | TRBV19 | TGTGCCAGTAGTATAGCGGGGAGACCAGATACGCAGTATTTT | CASSIAGRPDTQYF
NA | TRBJ2-3 | NA | TRBV27 | TGTGCCAGCAGTTTATCGCGTACAGCCTACACAGATACGCAGTATTTT | CASSLSRTAYTDTQYF
NA | TRBJ2-1 | NA | TRBV29-1 | TGCAGCGTTGGTCGCGATTACAATGAGCAGTTCTTC | CSVGRDYNEQFF
NA | TRBJ2-5 | NA | TRBV6-2/TRBV6-3 | TGTGCCAGCAGTAGCGGGACACTAAAAGAGACCCAGTACTTC | CASSSGTLKETQYF
TRBD2 | TRBJ2-7 | NA | TRBV19 | TGTGCCACCCGGCCACTAGCGGATAGCTACGAGCAGTACTTC | CATRPLADSYEQYF
TRBD2 | TRBJ2-3 | once | TRBV27 | TGTGCCAGCAGTCCATCCAGACTAGCGGTCACAGATACGCAGTATTTT | CASSPSRLAVTDTQYF
TRBD1 | TRBJ1-1 | NA | TRBV6-5 | TGTGCCAGCAGCCCGACAGGGATGGGCACTGAAGCTTTCTTT | CASSPTGMGTEAFF
NA | TRBJ1-6 | NA | TRBV28 | TGTGCCAGCAGTAGGGGAGGCGCGGGACCCCTCCACTTT | CASSRGGAGPLHF
TRBD1 | TRBJ2-7 | NA | TRBV28 | TGTGCCAGCCTCGGGCCCTACAGGGGCCATCGGGACGAGCAGTACTTC | CASLGPYRGHRDEQYF
NA | TRBJ1-4 | NA | TRBV27 | TGTGCCAGCAGTCCCACCCCTCAGACAGGTTATGAAAAACTGTTTTTT | CASSPTPQTGYEKLFF
NA | TRBJ1-1 | NA | TRBV27 | TGTGCCAGCAGTTTATACGGGAACACTGAAGCTTTCTTT | CASSLYGNTEAFF
NA | TRBJ2-2 | NA | TRBV28 | TGTGCCAGCACCAAACAGGGGGGGATGAACACCGGGGAGCTGTTTTTT | CASTKQGGMNTGELFF
TRBD1 | TRBJ1-2 | few | TRBV5-1 | TGCGCCAGCAGCTTAACGACCCCGGGACAGGGATTTAGTGGCTACACCTTC | CASSLTTPGQGFSGYTF
NA | TRBJ2-1 | NA | TRBV24-1 | TGTGCCACCAGTCACCCAGAGAAGGGGGGGCGGTTAAGTAATGAGCAGTTCTTC | CATSHPEKGGRLSNEQFF
TRBD1 | TRBJ1-5 | NA | TRBV6-2/TRBV6-3 | TGTGCCAGCAGTCTGTTGGTCGCTCCGGGACAGGGATATCAGCCCCAGCATTTT | CASSLLVAPGQGYQPQHF
TRBD1 | TRBJ2-7 | NA | TRBV2 | TGTGCCAGCACCCTCCCGGGACAGGGGGCGGTCTACGAGCAGTACTTC | CASTLPGQGAVYEQYF
TRBD1 | TRBJ1-2 | NA | TRBV27 | TGTGCCAGCAGAACAGGGGAGAGCTATGGCTACACCTTC | CASRTGESYGYTF
TRBD2 | TRBJ2-2 | NA | TRBV27 | TGTGCCAGCAGTTTAATAGCGGGAGCTGCCGGGGAGCTGTTTTTT | CASSLIAGAAGELFF
TRBD2 | TRBJ2-1 | NA | TRBV5-1 | TGCGCCAGCAGGTCTTCTATAGCGGGGGGGCCTAATGAGCAGTTCTTC | CASRSSIAGGPNEQFF
NA | TRBJ1-2 | NA | TRBV5-8 | TGTGCCAGCAGCTCCAAACCAGGGATCGTCTATGGCTACACCTTC | CASSSKPGIVYGYTF
NA | TRBJ2-5 | NA | TRBV12-3/TRBV12-4 | TGTGCCAGCAGATTTAGATTCCCAGAGACCCAGTACTTC | CASRFRFPETQYF
NA | TRBJ2-3 | NA | TRBV21-1 | TGTGCCAGCAGCAAAGGTGCGGGAGGGCTGGATACGCAGTATTTT | CASSKGAGGLDTQYF
NA | TRBJ1-1 | NA | TRBV28 | TGTGCCAGCAGTAACCCTCAGGGTCGGTACACTGAAGCTTTCTTT | CASSNPQGRYTEAFF
NA | TRBJ2-7 | NA | TRBV6-1 | TGTGCCAGCAGTGAAAGGAGTTTTCGACTGACAGCCTACGAGCAGTACTTC | CASSERSFRLTAYEQYF
NA | TRBJ2-3 | NA | TRBV28 | TGTGCCAGCAGTTTAGGACAGACCACACCTAACACAGATACGCAGTATTTT | CASSLGQTTPNTDTQYF